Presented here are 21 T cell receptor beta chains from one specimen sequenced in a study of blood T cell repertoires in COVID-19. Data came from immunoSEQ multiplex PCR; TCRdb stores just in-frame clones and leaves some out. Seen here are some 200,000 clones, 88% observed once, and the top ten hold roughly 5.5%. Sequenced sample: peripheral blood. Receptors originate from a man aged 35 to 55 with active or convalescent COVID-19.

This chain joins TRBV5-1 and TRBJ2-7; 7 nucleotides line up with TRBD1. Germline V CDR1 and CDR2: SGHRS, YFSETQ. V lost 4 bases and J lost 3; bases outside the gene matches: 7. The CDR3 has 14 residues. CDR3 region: CASSPTRGNYEQYF. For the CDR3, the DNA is TGCGCCAGCAGCCCCACCAGGGGGAACTACGAGCAGTACTTC.

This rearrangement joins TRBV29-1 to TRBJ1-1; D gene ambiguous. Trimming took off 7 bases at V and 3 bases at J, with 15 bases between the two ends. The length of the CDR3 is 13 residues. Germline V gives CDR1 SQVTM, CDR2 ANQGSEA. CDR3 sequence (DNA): TGCAGCGGCGGTTGGCAGGACTACACTGAAGCTTTCTTT. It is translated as CSGGWQDYTEAFF.

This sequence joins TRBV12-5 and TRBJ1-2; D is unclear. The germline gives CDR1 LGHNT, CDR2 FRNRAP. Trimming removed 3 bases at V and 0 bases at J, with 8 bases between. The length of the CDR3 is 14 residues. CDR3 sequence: CASGLTVANYGYTF. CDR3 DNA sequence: TGTGCTAGTGGTTTAACAGTAGCTAACTATGGCTACACCTTC.

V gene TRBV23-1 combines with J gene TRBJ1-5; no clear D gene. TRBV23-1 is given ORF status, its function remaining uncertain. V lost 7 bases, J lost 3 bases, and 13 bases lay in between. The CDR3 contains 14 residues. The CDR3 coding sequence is TGCGCCAGCACCTGGCGGAGGGTCAATCAGCCCCAGCATTTT. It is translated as CASTWRRVNQPQHF.

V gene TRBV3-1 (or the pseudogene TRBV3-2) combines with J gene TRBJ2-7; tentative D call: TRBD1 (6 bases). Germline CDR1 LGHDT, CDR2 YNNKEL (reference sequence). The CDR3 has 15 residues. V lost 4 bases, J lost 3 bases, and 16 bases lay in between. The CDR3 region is CASSRNLDSRYEQYF. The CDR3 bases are TGTGCCAGCAGCCGTAACCTGGACAGCCGCTACGAGCAGTACTTC.

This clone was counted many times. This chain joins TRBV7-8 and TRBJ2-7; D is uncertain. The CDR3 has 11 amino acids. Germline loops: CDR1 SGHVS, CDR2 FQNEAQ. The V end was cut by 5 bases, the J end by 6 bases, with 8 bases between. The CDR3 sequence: CASSPLFEQYF. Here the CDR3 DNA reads TGTGCCAGCAGCCCCCTCTTCGAGCAGTACTTC.

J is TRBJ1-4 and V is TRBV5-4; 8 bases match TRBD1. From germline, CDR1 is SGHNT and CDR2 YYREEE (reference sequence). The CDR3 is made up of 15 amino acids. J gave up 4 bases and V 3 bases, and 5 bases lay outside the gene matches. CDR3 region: CASSSKGQVNEKLFF. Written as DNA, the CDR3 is TGTGCCAGCAGCTCGAAGGGACAGGTTAATGAAAAACTGTTTTTT. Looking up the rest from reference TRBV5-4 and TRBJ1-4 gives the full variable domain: ETGVTQSPTHLIKTRGQQVTLRCSSQSGHNTVSWYQQALGQGPQFIFQYYREEENGRGNFPPRFSGLQFPNYSSELNVNALELDDSALYLCASSSKGQVNEKLFFGSGTQLSVL.

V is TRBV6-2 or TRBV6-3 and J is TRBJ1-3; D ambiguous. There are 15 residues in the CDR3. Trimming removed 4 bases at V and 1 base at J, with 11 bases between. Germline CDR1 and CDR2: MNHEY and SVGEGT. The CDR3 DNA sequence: TGTGCCAGCAGTTTCTCGACGGGTTCTGGAAACACCATATATTTT. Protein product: CASSFSTGSGNTIYF.

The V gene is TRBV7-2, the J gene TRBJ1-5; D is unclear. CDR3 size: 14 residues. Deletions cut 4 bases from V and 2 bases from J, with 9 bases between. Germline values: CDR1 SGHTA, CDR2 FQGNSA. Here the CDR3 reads CASSSGSGNQPQHF. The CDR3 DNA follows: TGTGCCAGCAGCTCGGGGTCAGGCAATCAGCCCCAGCATTTT.

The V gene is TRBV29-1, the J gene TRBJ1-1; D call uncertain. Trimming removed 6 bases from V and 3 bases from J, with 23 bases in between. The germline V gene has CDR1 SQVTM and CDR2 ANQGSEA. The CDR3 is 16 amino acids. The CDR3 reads CSVVRATEVRDTEAFF. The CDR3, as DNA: TGCAGCGTCGTCAGAGCGACGGAGGTGCGGGACACTGAAGCTTTCTTT.

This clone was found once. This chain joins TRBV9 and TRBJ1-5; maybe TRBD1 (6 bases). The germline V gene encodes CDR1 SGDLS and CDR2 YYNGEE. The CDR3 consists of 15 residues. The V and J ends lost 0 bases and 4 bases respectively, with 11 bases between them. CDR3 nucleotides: TGTGCCAGCAGCGTAGGGGGGCAGGGTAATCAGCCCCAGCATTTT. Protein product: CASSVGGQGNQPQHF.

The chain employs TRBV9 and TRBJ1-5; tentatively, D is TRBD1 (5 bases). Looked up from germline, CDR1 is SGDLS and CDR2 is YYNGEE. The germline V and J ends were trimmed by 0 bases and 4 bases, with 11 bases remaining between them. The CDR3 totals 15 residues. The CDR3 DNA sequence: TGTGCCAGCAGCGTAGGGGGGGTGTCAAATCAGCCCCAGCATTTT. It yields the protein CASSVGGVSNQPQHF.

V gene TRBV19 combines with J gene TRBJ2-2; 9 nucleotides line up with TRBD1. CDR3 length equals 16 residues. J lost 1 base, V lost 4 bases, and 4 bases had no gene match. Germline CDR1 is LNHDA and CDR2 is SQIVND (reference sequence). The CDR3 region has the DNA TGTGCCAGTAGTAGGCGACAGGGGGGGAACACCGGGGAGCTGTTTTTT. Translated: CASSRRQGGNTGELFF. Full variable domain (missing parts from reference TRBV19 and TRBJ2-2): DGGITQSPKYLFRKEGQNVTLSCEQNLNHDAMYWYRQDPGQGLRLIYYSQIVNDFQKGDIAEGYSVSREKKESFPLTVTSAQKNPTAFYLCASSRRQGGNTGELFFGEGSRLTVL.

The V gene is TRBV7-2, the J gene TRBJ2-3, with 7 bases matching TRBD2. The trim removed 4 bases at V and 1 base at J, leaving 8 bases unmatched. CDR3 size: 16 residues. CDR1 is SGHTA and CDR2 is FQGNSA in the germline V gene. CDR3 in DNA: TGTGCCAGCAGCTGGCGCCCCGCGGGGGGCACAGATACGCAGTATTTT. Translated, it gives CASSWRPAGGTDTQYF.

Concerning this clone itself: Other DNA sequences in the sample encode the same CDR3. The CDR3: CASSLAGDYGYTF. CDR3 bases: TGCGCCAGCAGCTTGGCCGGGGACTATGGCTACACCTTC. V is TRBV5-1 and J is TRBJ1-2; D not resolved. CDR1 is SGHRS and CDR2 is YFSETQ in the germline V gene. V gave up 0 bases and J gave up 3 bases, with 6 bases separating them. This CDR3 is 13 amino acids long.

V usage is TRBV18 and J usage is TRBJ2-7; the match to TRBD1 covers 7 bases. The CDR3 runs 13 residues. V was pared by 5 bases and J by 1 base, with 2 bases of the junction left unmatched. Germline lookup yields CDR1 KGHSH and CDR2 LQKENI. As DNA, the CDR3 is TGTGCCAGCTCAACGGACAGGTCCTACGAGCAGTACTTC. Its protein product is CASSTDRSYEQYF. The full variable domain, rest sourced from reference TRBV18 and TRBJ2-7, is NAGVMQNPRHLVRRRGQEARLRCSPMKGHSHVYWYRQLPEEGLKFMVYLQKENIIDESGMPKERFSAEFPKEGPSILRIQQVVRGDSAAYFCASSTDRSYEQYFGPGTRLTVT.

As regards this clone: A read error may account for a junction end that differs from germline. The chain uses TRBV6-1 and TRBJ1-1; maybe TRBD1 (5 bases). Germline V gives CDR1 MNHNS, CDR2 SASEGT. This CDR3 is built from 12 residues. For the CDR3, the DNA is TGTGCCAGCAGAGAAGGACATTCTGAAGCTTTCTTT. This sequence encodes CASREGHSEAFF.

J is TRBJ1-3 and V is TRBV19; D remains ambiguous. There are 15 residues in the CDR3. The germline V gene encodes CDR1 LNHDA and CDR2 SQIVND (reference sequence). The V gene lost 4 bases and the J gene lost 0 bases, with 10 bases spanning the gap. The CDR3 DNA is TGTGCCAGTAGTAGAGAGTTCCGCTCTGGAAACACCATATATTTT. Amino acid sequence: CASSREFRSGNTIYF.

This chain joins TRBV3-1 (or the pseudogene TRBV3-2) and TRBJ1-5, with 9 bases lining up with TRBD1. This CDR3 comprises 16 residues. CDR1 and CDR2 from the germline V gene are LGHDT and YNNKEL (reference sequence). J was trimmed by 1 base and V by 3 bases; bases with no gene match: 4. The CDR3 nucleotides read TGTGCCAGCAGCCACGGACAGGGGTTAAGCAATCAGCCCCAGCATTTT. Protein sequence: CASSHGQGLSNQPQHF.

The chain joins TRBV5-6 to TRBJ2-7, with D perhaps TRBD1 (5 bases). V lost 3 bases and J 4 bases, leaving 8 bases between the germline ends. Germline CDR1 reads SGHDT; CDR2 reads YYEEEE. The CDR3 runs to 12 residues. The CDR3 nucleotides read TGTGCCAGCAGCTCCAGGGTGTACGAGCAGTACTTC. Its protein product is CASSSRVYEQYF.

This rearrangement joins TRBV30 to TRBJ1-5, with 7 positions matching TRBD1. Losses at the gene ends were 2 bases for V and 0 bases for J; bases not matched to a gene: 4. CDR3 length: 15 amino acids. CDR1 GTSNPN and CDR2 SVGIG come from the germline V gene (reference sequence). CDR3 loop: CAWSPGTASNQPQHF. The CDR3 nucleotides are TGTGCCTGGAGTCCCGGGACAGCTAGCAATCAGCCCCAGCATTTT.